This TCR beta chain was profiled in a study of T-cell reconstitution after alpha-beta-depleted transplantation in children. CDR1 and CDR2 (germline): SGDLS, YYNGEE. The germline V and J ends were trimmed by 4 bases and 4 bases, with 24 bases remaining between them. The CDR3 covers 17 residues. Unique molecular identifiers were used to barcode this TCRbeta library. TCRdb passed the PCR reads through MiXCR, listing each CDR3 protein once. The data show over 150,000 distinct CDR3 sequences, with roughly 6.6% seen just once and just over 5.5% held by the top ten. Points from the study as a whole: When one year had passed after transplant, most T-cell counts and diversity came from newly produced T cells.

This clonotype occurred a few times. Its antigen is as yet unknown. The rearrangement links TRBV9 to TRBJ2-7; tentative D call: TRBD2 (5 bases). Specimen: PBMCs, collected before TCRalphabeta/CD19-depleted stem cell transplant. The receptor comes from a boy aged 2 to 10 with acute lymphoblastic leukemia, due to receive a stem cell transplant. The CDR3 sequence: CASSKSESGRGHYEQYF. The CDR3 nucleotides read TGTGCCAGCAGCAAGAGTGAGAGCGGCAGAGGTCATTACGAGCAGTACTTC.